The rows below give T cell receptor beta chains drawn from one sample of a study of T cell repertoires in cytomegalovirus infection. Antigen specificity for these receptors is unknown. TCRdb passed the reads through MiXCR, listing each CDR3 protein once. This sample has roughly 990,000 distinct CDR3 sequences, with roughly 30% found just once. The material sequenced was cultured CD8+ T cells from PBMCs, taken from culture after CMV antigen stimulation. These receptors all come from a human donor in good health (CMV status not recorded). Some clones in this sample may be carry-over from other donors' samples. Both conserved end residues are part of each CDR3. A D gene is named only where the DNA matches it firmly. For some rows the clone size is stated as once, few or many, or as a class when expanded; others skip it.

abundance,j_gene,d_gene,v_gene,CDR3aa,CDR3nt
-,TRBJ2-2,-,TRBV2,CASSEGRGTGELFF,TGTGCCAGCAGTGAAGGGCGGGGCACCGGGGAGCTGTTTTTT
few,TRBJ1-1,-,TRBV7-9,CASAGTNTEAFF,TGTGCCAGCGCCGGAACGAACACTGAAGCTTTCTTT
few,TRBJ2-2,-,TRBV29-1,CSVSATDHGTGELFF,TGCAGCGTGTCCGCCACAGACCACGGCACCGGGGAGCTGTTTTTT
once,TRBJ2-1,-,TRBV19,CASLKGDGGNEQFF,TGTGCCAGTTTAAAGGGGGACGGAGGCAATGAGCAGTTCTTC
few,TRBJ1-2,-,TRBV2,CARRQDRGIGYTF,TGTGCCAGAAGACAGGATCGAGGAATCGGCTACACCTTC
few,TRBJ1-2,TRBD1,TRBV6-5,CASSYSKVDREGYTF,TGTGCCAGCAGTTACTCGAAGGTCGACAGGGAGGGCTACACCTTC
-,TRBJ1-2,-,TRBV7-6,CVSTPGSNYGYTF,TGTGTCAGCACCCCAGGGTCGAACTATGGCTACACCTTC
few,TRBJ2-7,-,TRBV6-8,CASSYGYEGVSYEQYF,TGTGCCAGCAGTTATGGGTACGAGGGGGTATCCTACGAGCAGTACTTC
-,TRBJ2-7,-,TRBV19,CASSLQTGVVYEQYF,TGTGCCAGTAGTCTCCAGACGGGGGTGGTCTACGAGCAGTACTTC
many,TRBJ2-1,-,TRBV4-3,CASSQDLGNEQFF,TGCGCCAGCAGCCAAGATCTTGGGAATGAGCAGTTCTTC
few,TRBJ2-1,-,TRBV24-1,CATSGPGPSYNEQFF,TGTGCCACCAGTGGTCCCGGGCCCTCGTACAATGAGCAGTTCTTC
many,TRBJ2-7,TRBD2,TRBV7-6,CASSTGLALYEQYF,TGTGCCAGCAGTACGGGACTAGCTCTCTACGAGCAGTACTTC
-,TRBJ2-7,-,TRBV6-5,CASTRVGGLYEQYF,TGTGCCAGCACCCGAGTCGGGGGACTCTACGAGCAGTACTTC
-,TRBJ1-3,-,TRBV4-2,CASSQGGGSGNTIYF,TGTGCCAGCAGCCAAGGGGGGGGCTCTGGAAACACCATATATTTT
-,TRBJ1-1,-,TRBV11-3,CVSSSGGVTEAFF,TGTGTCAGCAGCTCCGGGGGTGTCACTGAAGCTTTCTTT
-,TRBJ1-2,TRBD1,TRBV11-3,CASSLGTGAVDNGYTF,TGTGCCAGCAGCTTGGGGACAGGGGCCGTCGATAATGGCTACACCTTC
-,TRBJ1-1,-,TRBV2,CASSEAWQGTTEAFF,TGTGCCAGCAGTGAAGCTTGGCAGGGAACAACTGAAGCTTTCTTT
-,TRBJ2-5,-,TRBV27,CASRLETLQETQYF,TGTGCCAGCAGACTCGAGACTTTGCAGGAGACCCAGTACTTC
many,TRBJ2-3,-,TRBV27,CASSLTYTGTDTQYF,TGTGCCAGCAGTTTAACCTACACCGGCACAGATACGCAGTATTTT
few,TRBJ1-1,-,TRBV29-1,CSVPLPEAFF,TGCAGCGTCCCCCTTCCTGAAGCTTTCTTT
-,TRBJ2-3,-,TRBV6-1,CASSFKGGLSTDTQYF,TGTGCCAGCAGCTTTAAGGGCGGTCTTAGCACAGATACGCAGTATTTT
many,TRBJ1-4,-,TRBV27,CASSLSRNNEKLFF,TGTGCCAGCAGTTTATCCAGGAATAATGAAAAACTGTTTTTT
-,TRBJ1-4,-,TRBV20-1,CSARDMAVATNEKLFF,TGCAGTGCTAGAGATATGGCCGTAGCAACTAATGAAAAACTGTTTTTT
-,TRBJ2-2,TRBD1,TRBV10-3,CAISNTSRDRVGELFF,TGTGCCATCAGTAATACGTCCCGGGACAGGGTCGGGGAGCTGTTTTTT
few,TRBJ2-1,TRBD1,TRBV5-4,CASSGNKGASGNEQFF,TGTGCCAGCAGCGGCAATAAGGGGGCTAGTGGCAATGAGCAGTTCTTC
-,TRBJ2-5,-,TRBV10-3,CAISVRGHQYQETQYF,TGTGCCATCAGTGTAAGGGGACACCAGTACCAAGAGACCCAGTACTTC
-,TRBJ2-1,-,TRBV20-1,CSAPPAYNEQFF,TGCAGTGCTCCCCCGGCCTACAATGAGCAGTTCTTC
few,TRBJ1-6,TRBD1,TRBV9,CASTPGQGFSSPLHF,TGTGCCAGCACCCCGGGACAGGGATTTTCCTCACCCCTCCACTTT
few,TRBJ2-3,-,TRBV11-3,CASAGGGRTNTDTQYF,TGTGCCAGCGCTGGGGGTGGACGAACAAACACAGATACGCAGTATTTT
many,TRBJ1-1,-,TRBV7-9,CASRGRGNTEAFF,TGTGCCAGCAGAGGACGGGGGAACACTGAAGCTTTCTTT
few,TRBJ1-4,TRBD1,TRBV12-3/TRBV12-4,CASSWDRVNEKLFF,TGTGCCAGCAGTTGGGACAGGGTTAATGAAAAACTGTTTTTT
few,TRBJ2-1,-,TRBV6-1,CASTGKYNEQFF,TGTGCCAGCACTGGGAAGTACAATGAGCAGTTCTTC
few,TRBJ2-7,TRBD2,TRBV11-2,CASSRTSNHEQYF,TGTGCCAGCAGCCGGACTAGCAACCACGAGCAGTACTTC
many,TRBJ2-1,TRBD1,TRBV7-9,CASRAGTGDNEQFF,TGTGCCAGCAGGGCCGGGACAGGGGACAATGAGCAGTTCTTC
-,TRBJ1-1,-,TRBV19,CASSYGLINTEAFF,TGTGCCAGTAGTTACGGACTGATTAACACTGAAGCTTTCTTT
-,TRBJ2-3,TRBD1,TRBV7-2,CASSLPGTGGTDTQYF,TGTGCCAGCAGCCTCCCCGGGACAGGGGGTACAGATACGCAGTATTTT
-,TRBJ2-1,-,TRBV15,CATSWIKDQYNEQFF,TGTGCCACCAGCTGGATAAAGGACCAGTACAATGAGCAGTTCTTC
few,TRBJ2-1,TRBD1,TRBV10-3,CAYQGDRDNEQFF,TGTGCCTACCAAGGGGACAGGGACAATGAGCAGTTCTTC
-,TRBJ1-1,-,TRBV6-1,CASRPGIGTEAFF,TGTGCCAGCAGACCCGGGATAGGTACTGAAGCTTTCTTT
-,TRBJ2-2,TRBD1,TRBV2,CASSGTATTGELFF,TGTGCCAGCAGCGGGACAGCTACCACCGGGGAGCTGTTTTTT
-,TRBJ2-2,-,TRBV7-9,CASSWERTGELFF,TGTGCCAGCAGCTGGGAGCGCACCGGGGAGCTGTTTTTT